This entry lists 8 T cell receptor beta chains sequenced from one sample in a study of beta chain features in type 1 diabetes (dated by TCRdb to the late 2010s). The library relied on the immunoSEQ multiplex PCR assay. The entire isolated RNA was reverse transcribed using the High Capacity cDNA Reverse Transcription Kit, and thus expressed TCRB transcripts were sequenced. TCRdb holds this immuneACCESS table with in-frame rearrangements only. Some clones are missing; in checked studies, unresolved V genes explain under half, and the rest has no known cause. Within this sample are some 200,000 clones, with 9.5% to 13% of them counted one time only. The ten largest clones capture 1% to 1.5% of the sample. Sequencing was performed on central memory CD4+ T cells from blood. Every receptor here comes from a man younger than 30 in good health.

This clone showed up just a few times. This chain connects TRBV29-1 to TRBJ2-1; no definite D call. Germline values: CDR1 SQVTM, CDR2 ANQGSEA. V gave up 4 bases and J gave up 4 bases, with 14 bases separating them. The CDR3 length is 14 residues. The CDR3 bases are TGCAGCGTTGCGGTTGTCAGAGATTACAATGAGCAGTTCTTC. Protein product: CSVAVVRDYNEQFF.

This clone was seen ten or more times. The CDR3 spells CASSERGGKLFF. CDR3 in DNA: TGTGCCAGCAGTGAAAGAGGCGGAAAACTGTTTTTT. The chain employs TRBV27 and TRBJ1-4, with D unresolved. V was cut by 5 bases and J by 10 bases, with 11 bases left in between. CDR1 and CDR2 from the germline V gene are MNHEY and SMNVEV (reference sequence). There are 12 residues in the CDR3.

The rearrangement uses TRBV30 and TRBJ2-1; no clear D. Trimming shortened V by 0 bases and J by 3 bases, and 12 bases separated the two germline ends. Germline CDR1 GTSNPN, CDR2 SVGIG (reference sequence). The CDR3 runs to 15 residues. The DNA for the CDR3 is TGTGCCTGGAGTGTAGTTGAACCACTCTACAATGAGCAGTTCTTC. Translating it yields CAWSVVEPLYNEQFF. Variable domain in full (rest from reference TRBV30 and TRBJ2-1): SQTIHQWPATLVQPVGSPLSLECTVEGTSNPNLYWYRQAAGRGLQLLFYSVGIGQISSEVPQNLSASRPQDRQFILSSKKLLLSDSGFYLCAWSVVEPLYNEQFFGPGTRLTVL.

The rearrangement links TRBV7-2 to TRBJ2-7, with TRBD1 matching over 9 bases. Unmatched junction bases numbered 4, after V lost 7 bases and J lost 3 bases. Germline V gene sequence: CDR1 SGHTA, CDR2 FQGNSA. The CDR3 has 13 residues. CDR3 sequence (DNA): TGTGCCAGCACCACGACAGGGGGCTACGAGCAGTACTTC. It specifies CASTTTGGYEQYF.

This clone was seen only a few times. This chain joins TRBV7-9 and TRBJ1-3; 10 bases line up with TRBD1. V was clipped by 4 bases and J by 4 bases; unmatched bases: 7. This CDR3 is 16 amino acids long. Germline V gives CDR1 SEHNR, CDR2 FQNEAQ (reference sequence). DNA for the CDR3: TGTGCCAGCAGCTCAGGGACAGGGGAATCCGGAAACACCATATATTTT. Protein product: CASSSGTGESGNTIYF.

This clone was recorded a few times. The V and J genes are TRBV7-9 and TRBJ1-1; unclear D gene. Trimming took 1 base from V and 1 from J, leaving 7 bases between them. The CDR3 loop spans 14 amino acids. Germline values: CDR1 SEHNR, CDR2 FQNEAQ (reference sequence). The CDR3 reads CASSLDWGNTEAFF. The CDR3 DNA reads TGTGCCAGCAGCTTAGATTGGGGGAACACTGAAGCTTTCTTT.

This chain joins TRBV20-1 and TRBJ2-7; D is unresolved. This CDR3 spans 10 amino acids. Germline loops: CDR1 DFQATT, CDR2 SNEGSKA (reference sequence). The V end was cut by 6 bases, the J end by 6 bases, with 9 bases between. The CDR3 is CSATRSEQYF. CDR3 in DNA: TGCAGTGCCACAAGGTCCGAGCAGTACTTC.

There are a few counts of this clone. The chain employs TRBV20-1 and TRBJ2-1; 7 bases are shared with TRBD2. Germline V CDR1 and CDR2: DFQATT, SNEGSKA (reference sequence). The J segment lost 7 bases and the V segment lost 5 bases, leaving 2 bases of the junction unmatched. The CDR3 extends over 11 amino acids. CDR3 sequence reads: CSALGGNEQFF. For the CDR3, the DNA is TGCAGTGCTCTCGGGGGGAATGAGCAGTTCTTC.